The TCR beta chain under discussion was sequenced for a study of T cells in Graves' hyperthyroidism and ophthalmopathy. Amplified regions were TCR beta CDR3 sequences from RNA transcripts. A set of HTBI primers served as the primers for a first-round RT-PCR of the TCR CDR3. TCRdb redid the calling of the multiplex PCR reads with MiXCR, one entry per CDR3 protein. This table holds a few hundred thousand distinct CDR3 sequences, around 20% found once. In this sample, this clonotype turned up many times. This clonotype originated in a young man with Graves' hyperthyroidism. Sequencing was performed on blood.

DNA of the CDR3: TGTGCCTGGAGTGTAACAGGGGTGGGACGTGGCTACACCTTC. It specifies CAWSVTGVGRGYTF. The chain employs TRBV30 and TRBJ1-2, with 7 bases aligning to TRBD1. Germline trimming cut 0 bases from V and 7 bases from J; bases unmatched to any gene: 8. This CDR3 is 14 amino acids long. Per the germline V gene, CDR1 is GTSNPN and CDR2 is SVGIG (reference sequence).